The source of this T cell receptor beta chain is a study of blood T cells in healthy people across ages. They isolated at least 6 million PBMCs from each sample. The CDR3 runs 16 residues. Trimming removed 3 bases from V and 4 bases from J; junction bases left unmatched: 4. Together with a sample-barcoded 5' primer, a J-beta primer mix was included in a second PCR lasting roughly 6 to 12 cycles. A template-switch adaptor containing 12 random nucleotides labeled each cDNA molecule. At least 3 million CDR3-containing paired-end reads were obtained per sample. TCRdb processed the 5' RACE reads anew with MiXCR; each CDR3 protein has one entry. Counted here are about 640,000 distinct CDR3 sequences, roughly 53% occurring once; the ten biggest clones make up over 30%.

Sequencing input: blood. The clonotype originates from a man in his sixties in good health. V gene TRBV12-3 or TRBV12-4 combines with J gene TRBJ2-5; 14 nucleotides line up with TRBD2. CDR3 coding DNA: TGTGCCAGCAGTTTCGGACTAGCGGGGGGCGGAGAGACCCAGTACTTC. Translation: CASSFGLAGGGETQYF.